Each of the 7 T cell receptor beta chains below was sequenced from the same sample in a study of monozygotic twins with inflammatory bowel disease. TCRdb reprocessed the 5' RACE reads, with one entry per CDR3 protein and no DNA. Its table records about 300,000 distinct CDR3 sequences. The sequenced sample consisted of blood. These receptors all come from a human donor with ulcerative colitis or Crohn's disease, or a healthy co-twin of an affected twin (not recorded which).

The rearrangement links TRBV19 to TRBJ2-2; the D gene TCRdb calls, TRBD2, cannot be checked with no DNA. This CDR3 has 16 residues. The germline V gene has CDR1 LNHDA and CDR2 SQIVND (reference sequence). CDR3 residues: CASSTLAGALTGELFF.

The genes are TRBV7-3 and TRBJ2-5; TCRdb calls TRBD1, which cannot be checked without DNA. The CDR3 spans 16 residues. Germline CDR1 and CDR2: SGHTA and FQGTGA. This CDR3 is CASSLTSPGGAETQYF. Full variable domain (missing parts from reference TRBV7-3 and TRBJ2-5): GAGVSQTPSNKVTEKGKYVELRCDPISGHTALYWYRQSLGQGPEFLIYFQGTGAADDSGLPNDRFFAVRPEGSVSTLKIQRTERGDSAVYLCASSLTSPGGAETQYFGPGTRLLVL.

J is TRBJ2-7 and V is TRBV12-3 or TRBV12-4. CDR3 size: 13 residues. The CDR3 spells CASSRTDTYEQYF.

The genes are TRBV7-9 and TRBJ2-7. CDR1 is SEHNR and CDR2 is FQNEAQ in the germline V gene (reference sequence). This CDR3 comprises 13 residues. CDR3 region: CASSSPESYEQYF.

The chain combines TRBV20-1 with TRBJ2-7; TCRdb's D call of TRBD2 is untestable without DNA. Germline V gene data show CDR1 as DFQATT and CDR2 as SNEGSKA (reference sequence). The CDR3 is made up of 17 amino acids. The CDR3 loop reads CSARLWFLAATSYEQYF.

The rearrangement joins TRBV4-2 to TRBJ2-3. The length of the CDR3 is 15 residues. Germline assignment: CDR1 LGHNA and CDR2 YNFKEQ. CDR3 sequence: CASSQGLSGGDTQYF.

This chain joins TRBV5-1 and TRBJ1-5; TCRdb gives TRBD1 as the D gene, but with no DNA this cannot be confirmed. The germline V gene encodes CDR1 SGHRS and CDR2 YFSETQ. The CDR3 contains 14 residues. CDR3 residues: CASRVTPLDQPQHF.